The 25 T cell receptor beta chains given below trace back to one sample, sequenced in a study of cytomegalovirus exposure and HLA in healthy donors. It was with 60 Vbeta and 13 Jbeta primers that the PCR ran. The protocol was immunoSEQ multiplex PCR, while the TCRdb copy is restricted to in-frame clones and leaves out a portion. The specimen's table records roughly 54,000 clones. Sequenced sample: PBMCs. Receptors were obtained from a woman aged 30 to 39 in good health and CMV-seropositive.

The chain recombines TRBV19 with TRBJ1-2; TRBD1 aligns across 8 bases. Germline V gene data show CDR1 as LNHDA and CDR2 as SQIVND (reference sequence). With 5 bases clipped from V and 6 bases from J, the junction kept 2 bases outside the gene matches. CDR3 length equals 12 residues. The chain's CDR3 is CASSRQGNGYTF. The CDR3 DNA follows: TGTGCCAGTAGTCGACAGGGGAATGGCTACACCTTC.

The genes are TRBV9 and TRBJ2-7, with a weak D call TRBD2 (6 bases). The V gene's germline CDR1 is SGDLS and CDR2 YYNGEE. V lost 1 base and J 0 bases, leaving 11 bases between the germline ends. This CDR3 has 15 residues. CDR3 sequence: CASSVRSGLSYEQYF. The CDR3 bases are TGTGCCAGCAGCGTACGGAGCGGGCTCTCCTACGAGCAGTACTTC.

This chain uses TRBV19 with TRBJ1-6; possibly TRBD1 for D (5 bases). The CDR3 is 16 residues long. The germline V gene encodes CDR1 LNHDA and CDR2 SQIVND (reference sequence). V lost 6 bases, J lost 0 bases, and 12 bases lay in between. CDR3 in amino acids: CASSRDSSSYNSPLHF. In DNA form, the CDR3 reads TGTGCCAGTAGCAGAGACAGCAGCTCCTATAATTCACCCCTCCACTTT.

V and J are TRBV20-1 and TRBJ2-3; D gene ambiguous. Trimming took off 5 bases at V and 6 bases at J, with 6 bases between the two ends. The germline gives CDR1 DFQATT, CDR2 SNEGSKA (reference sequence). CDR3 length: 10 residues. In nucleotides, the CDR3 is TGCAGTGCTGCTAGGGATACGCAGTATTTT. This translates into CSAARDTQYF.

The CDR3, as DNA: TGTGCCAGCACACCCTGGGAGGACACTGAAGCTTTCTTT. Its translation is CASTPWEDTEAFF. V and J are TRBV11-2 and TRBJ1-1, with D unclear. The V end was cut by 7 bases, the J end by 3 bases, with 12 bases between. The CDR3 totals 13 residues. The V gene's germline CDR1 is SGHAT and CDR2 FQNNGV.

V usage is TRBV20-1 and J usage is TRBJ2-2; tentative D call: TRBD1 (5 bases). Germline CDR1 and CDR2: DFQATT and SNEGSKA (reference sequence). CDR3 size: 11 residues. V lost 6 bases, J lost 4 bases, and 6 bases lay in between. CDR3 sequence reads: CSAQGTGELFF. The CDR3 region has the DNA TGCAGTGCGCAGGGCACCGGGGAGCTGTTTTTT.

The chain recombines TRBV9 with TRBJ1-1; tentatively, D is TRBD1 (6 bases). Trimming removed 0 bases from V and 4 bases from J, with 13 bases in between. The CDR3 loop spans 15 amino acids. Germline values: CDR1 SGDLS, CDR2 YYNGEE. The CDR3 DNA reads TGTGCCAGCAGCGTAGAGGCAGGGGTTGGCACTGAAGCTTTCTTT. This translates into CASSVEAGVGTEAFF.

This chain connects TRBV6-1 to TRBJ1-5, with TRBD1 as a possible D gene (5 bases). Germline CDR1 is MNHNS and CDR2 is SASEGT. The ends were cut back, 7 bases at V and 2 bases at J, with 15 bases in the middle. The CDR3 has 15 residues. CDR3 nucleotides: TGTGCCAGCACCCCCCTCGACAGTGGCAATCAGCCCCAGCATTTT. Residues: CASTPLDSGNQPQHF.

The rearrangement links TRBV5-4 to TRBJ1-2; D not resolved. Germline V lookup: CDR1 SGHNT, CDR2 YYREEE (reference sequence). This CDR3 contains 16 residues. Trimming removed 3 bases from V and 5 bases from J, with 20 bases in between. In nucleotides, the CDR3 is TGTGCCAGCAGCTCCCCCCAGGCGGGAAAGAGGTATGGCTACACCTTC. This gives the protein CASSSPQAGKRYGYTF.

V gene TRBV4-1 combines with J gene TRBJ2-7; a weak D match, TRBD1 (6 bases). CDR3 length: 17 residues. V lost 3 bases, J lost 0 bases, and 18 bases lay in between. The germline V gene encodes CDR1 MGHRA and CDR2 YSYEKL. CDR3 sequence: CASSHRWGRGSSYEQYF. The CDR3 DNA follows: TGCGCCAGCAGCCACCGCTGGGGCAGGGGAAGCTCCTACGAGCAGTACTTC.

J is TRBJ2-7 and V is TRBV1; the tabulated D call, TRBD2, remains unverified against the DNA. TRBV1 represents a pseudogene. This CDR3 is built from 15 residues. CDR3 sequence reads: CTSSQGAREAFEQYF. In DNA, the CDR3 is TGCACCAGCAGCCAAGGGGCGCGGGAGGCTTTCGAGCAGTACTTC.

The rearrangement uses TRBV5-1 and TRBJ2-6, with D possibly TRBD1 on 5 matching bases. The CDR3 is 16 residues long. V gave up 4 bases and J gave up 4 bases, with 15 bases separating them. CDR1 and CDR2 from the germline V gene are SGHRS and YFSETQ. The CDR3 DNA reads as TGCGCCAGCAGCCCGACGGACACTGGGGGGGCCAACGTCCTGACTTTC. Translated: CASSPTDTGGANVLTF.

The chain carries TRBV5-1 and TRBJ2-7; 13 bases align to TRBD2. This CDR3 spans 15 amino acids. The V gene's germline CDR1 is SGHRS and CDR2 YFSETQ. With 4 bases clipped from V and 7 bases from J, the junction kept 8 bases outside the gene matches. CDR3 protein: CASSPGLAGLVEQYF. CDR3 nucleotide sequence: TGCGCCAGCAGCCCGGGACTAGCGGGATTGGTTGAGCAGTACTTC.

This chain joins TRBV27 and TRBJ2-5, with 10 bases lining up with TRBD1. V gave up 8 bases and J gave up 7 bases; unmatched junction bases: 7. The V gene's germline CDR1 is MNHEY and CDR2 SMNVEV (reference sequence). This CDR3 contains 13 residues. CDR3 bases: TGTGCCAGCTCGGACAGGGGGTTCGGGACCCAGTACTTC. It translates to CASSDRGFGTQYF.

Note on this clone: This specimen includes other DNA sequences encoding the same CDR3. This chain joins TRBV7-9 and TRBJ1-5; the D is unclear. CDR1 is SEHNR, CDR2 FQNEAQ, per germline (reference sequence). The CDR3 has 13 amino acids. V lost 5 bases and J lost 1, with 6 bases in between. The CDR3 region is CASSRGSNQPQHF. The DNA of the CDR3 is TGTGCCAGCAGCCGAGGGAGCAATCAGCCCCAGCATTTT. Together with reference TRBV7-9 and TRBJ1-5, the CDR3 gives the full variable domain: DTGVSQNPRHKITKRGQNVTFRCDPISEHNRLYWYRQTLGQGPEFLTYFQNEAQLEKSRLLSDRFSAERPKGSFSTLEIQRTEQGDSAMYLCASSRGSNQPQHFGDGTRLSIL.

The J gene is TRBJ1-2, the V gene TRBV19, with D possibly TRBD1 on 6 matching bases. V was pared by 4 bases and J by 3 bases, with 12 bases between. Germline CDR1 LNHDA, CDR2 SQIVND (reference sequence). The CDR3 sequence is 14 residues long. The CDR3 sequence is CASSTRQADYGYTF. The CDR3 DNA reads TGTGCCAGTAGTACCCGACAGGCTGACTATGGCTACACCTTC.

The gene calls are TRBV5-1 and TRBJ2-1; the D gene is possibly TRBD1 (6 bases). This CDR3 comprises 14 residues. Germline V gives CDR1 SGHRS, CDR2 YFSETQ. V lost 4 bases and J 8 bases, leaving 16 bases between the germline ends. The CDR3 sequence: CASSPRAPGDEQFF. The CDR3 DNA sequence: TGCGCCAGCAGCCCTCGGGCCCCAGGGGATGAGCAGTTCTTC.

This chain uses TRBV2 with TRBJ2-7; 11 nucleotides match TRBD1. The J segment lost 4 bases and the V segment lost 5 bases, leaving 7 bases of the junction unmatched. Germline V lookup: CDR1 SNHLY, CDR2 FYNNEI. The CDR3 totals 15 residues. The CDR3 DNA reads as TGTGCCAGCAGTTCGGACAGGGGGCGACGGTACGAGCAGTACTTC. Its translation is CASSSDRGRRYEQYF.

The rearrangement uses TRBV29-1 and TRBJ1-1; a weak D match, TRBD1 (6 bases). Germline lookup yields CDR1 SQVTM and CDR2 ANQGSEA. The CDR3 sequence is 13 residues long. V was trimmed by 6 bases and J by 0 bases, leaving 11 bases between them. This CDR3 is CSVRGVMNTEAFF. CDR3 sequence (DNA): TGCAGCGTCAGGGGAGTTATGAACACTGAAGCTTTCTTT.

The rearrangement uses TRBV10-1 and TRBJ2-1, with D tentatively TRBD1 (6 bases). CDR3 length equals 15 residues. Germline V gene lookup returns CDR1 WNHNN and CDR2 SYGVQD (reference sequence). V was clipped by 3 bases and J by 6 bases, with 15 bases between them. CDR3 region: CASSDEQGFTNEQFF. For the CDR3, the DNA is TGCGCCAGCAGTGACGAGCAGGGGTTCACCAATGAGCAGTTCTTC.

This CDR3 reads CASSEWTGDRSGYYYEQYF. DNA of the CDR3: TGCGCCAGCAGTGAGTGGACGGGGGACAGGAGCGGCTACTACTACGAGCAGTACTTC. This chain connects TRBV10-2 to TRBJ2-7, with 8 nucleotides matching TRBD1. Trimming cost V 1 base and J 3 bases; bases outside gene matches: 17. CDR1 WSHSY and CDR2 SAAADI come from the germline V gene. This CDR3 has 19 amino acids.

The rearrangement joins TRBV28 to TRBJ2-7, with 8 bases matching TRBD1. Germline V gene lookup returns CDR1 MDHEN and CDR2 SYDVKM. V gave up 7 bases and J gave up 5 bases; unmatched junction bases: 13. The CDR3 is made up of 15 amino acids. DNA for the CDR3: TGTGCCAGCACCGCGCCGCCCCAGGGGGCGAACGAGCAGTACTTC. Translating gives CASTAPPQGANEQYF.

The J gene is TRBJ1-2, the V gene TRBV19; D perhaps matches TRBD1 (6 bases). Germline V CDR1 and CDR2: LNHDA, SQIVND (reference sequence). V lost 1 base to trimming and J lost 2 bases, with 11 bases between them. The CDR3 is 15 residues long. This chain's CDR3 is CASSIAQGRNYGYTF. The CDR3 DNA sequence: TGTGCCAGTAGTATAGCACAGGGACGAAACTATGGCTACACCTTC. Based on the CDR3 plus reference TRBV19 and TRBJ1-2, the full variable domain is DGGITQSPKYLFRKEGQNVTLSCEQNLNHDAMYWYRQDPGQGLRLIYYSQIVNDFQKGDIAEGYSVSREKKESFPLTVTSAQKNPTAFYLCASSIAQGRNYGYTFGSGTRLTVV.

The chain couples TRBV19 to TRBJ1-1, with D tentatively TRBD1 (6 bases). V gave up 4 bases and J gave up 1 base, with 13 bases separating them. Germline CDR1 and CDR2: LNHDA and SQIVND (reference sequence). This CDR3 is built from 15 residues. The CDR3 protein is CASSRTGTPNTEAFF. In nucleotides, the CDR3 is TGTGCCAGTAGTAGAACCGGGACACCGAACACTGAAGCTTTCTTT.

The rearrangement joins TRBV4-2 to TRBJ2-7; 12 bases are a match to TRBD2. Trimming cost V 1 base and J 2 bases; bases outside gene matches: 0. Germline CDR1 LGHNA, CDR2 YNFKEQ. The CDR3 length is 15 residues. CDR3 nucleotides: TGTGCCAGCAGCCAAGGACTAGCGGGGGCCTACGAGCAGTACTTC. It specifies CASSQGLAGAYEQYF.